The rows below give T cell receptor beta chains drawn from one sample of a study of Ad26.COV2.S vaccination and SARS-CoV-2 variants. The data were produced by immunoSEQ multiplex PCR, yet TCRdb's version contains in-frame clones alone and is incomplete. The sample lists 440,000 or so clones; about 92% were seen once. This sample comprised peripheral blood, obtained in a trial of Ad26.COV2.S vaccine versus placebo. The receptors stem from a person between 18 and 60 years old who received the Ad26.COV2.S COVID-19 vaccine or a placebo. CDR3s include the opening cysteine and the closing phenylalanine or tryptophan. Expanded clones get a size class; other rows say once, few or many, or leave the size out.

J gene	clone size	V gene	CDR3 protein
TRBJ2-2	-	TRBV27	CASSPPTLGTGELFF
TRBJ2-2	-	TRBV7-8	CASSLGWGRGDGELFF
TRBJ1-1	-	TRBV7-9	CASSLAGDAEAFF
TRBJ2-5	-	TRBV28	CASTPGGQETQYF
TRBJ1-1	-	TRBV7-9	CASSFGGGTEAFF
TRBJ2-3	-	TRBV7-9	CASLLLAGVSDTQYF
TRBJ2-3	-	TRBV19	CASSTEGLWTDTQYF
TRBJ2-1	-	TRBV9	CASSVRSGRANEQFF
TRBJ2-3	-	TRBV4-2	CASSQDQEGSTDTQYF
TRBJ2-1	-	TRBV5-1	CASSLAGTSGPYNEQFF
TRBJ2-7	-	TRBV6-1	CASSENDRTYEQYF
TRBJ1-6	-	TRBV4-3	CASSQEHSPLHF
TRBJ2-2	-	TRBV27	CASSSRTPRGTGELFF
TRBJ2-3	-	TRBV27	CASSPGTDTQYF
TRBJ1-5	-	TRBV7-2	CASSLRGGINQPQHF
TRBJ2-3	-	TRBV7-3	CASSTLSTDTQYF
TRBJ2-7	-	TRBV5-1	CASSSGGSSYEQYF
TRBJ1-3	-	TRBV7-6	CASSLAGAGNTIYF
TRBJ2-3	-	TRBV7-3	CASSLTWADTQYF
TRBJ2-5	-	TRBV3-1/TRBV3-2	CASSRLASHQETQYF
TRBJ2-3	-	TRBV7-8	CASSQSNLLF
TRBJ2-7	-	TRBV28	CASRGDSPYEQYF
TRBJ2-3	-	TRBV27	CASSPKTGADTQYF
TRBJ2-1	once	TRBV9	CASSVTGASAYNEQFF
TRBJ1-5	-	TRBV19	CASSIGRGRDNQPQHF
TRBJ2-5	-	TRBV7-2	CASSLAPPLGGAGIQETQYF
TRBJ2-1	-	TRBV11-2	CASTPTSGPFNEQFF
TRBJ2-3	-	TRBV7-3	CASSFIGPGGDTQYF
TRBJ1-4	few	TRBV4-2	CASSQEAGDEKLFF
TRBJ2-7	-	TRBV6-5	CASRSNRGGGYEQYF
TRBJ1-4	-	TRBV4-2	CASSQEGHRGVLKEKLFF
TRBJ2-7	-	TRBV10-3	CAISAGPEQYF
TRBJ1-3	-	TRBV7-8	CASSRRGNTIYF
TRBJ2-5	-	TRBV2	CASTASGREETQYF
TRBJ2-5	once	TRBV18	CASSTGTGSRETQYF
TRBJ1-4	-	TRBV4-3	CASSQDRGVNEKLFF
TRBJ1-5	-	TRBV6-5	CASRARQGHQPQHF
TRBJ1-5	once	TRBV27	CASRRDLGTPQPQHF
TRBJ1-1	-	TRBV28	CASSFSGQAPGTEAFF
TRBJ1-4	-	TRBV5-4	CASSLIPNEKLFF
TRBJ1-6	-	TRBV5-1	CASSPDGYSYNSPLHF
TRBJ1-5	-	TRBV28	CASSLPPPGNQPQHF
TRBJ2-3	-	TRBV15	CATSRRTTSGPTMQYF
TRBJ2-7	-	TRBV11-2	CASSSPSGKVHEQYF
TRBJ1-1	-	TRBV2	CASSAFRMNTEAFF
TRBJ1-1	-	TRBV28	CASSVPGRVTEAFF
TRBJ1-1	-	TRBV28	CASSFRGRAWGTEAFF
TRBJ1-1	-	TRBV15	CATSREGGVLLNTEAFF
TRBJ2-5	-	TRBV5-1	CASTQSGLAGETQYF
TRBJ2-4	once	TRBV20-1	CSASGRGGYF
TRBJ2-2	few	TRBV5-4	CASSSPQGAEAGELFF
TRBJ1-6	-	TRBV6-2/TRBV6-3	CASSYHRLQDREGSPLHF
TRBJ2-5	-	TRBV6-5	CASSYSAGGETQYF
TRBJ2-2	-	TRBV9	CASSPLRGQGTGELFF
TRBJ2-6	-	TRBV18	CASSPWTGTGANVLTF